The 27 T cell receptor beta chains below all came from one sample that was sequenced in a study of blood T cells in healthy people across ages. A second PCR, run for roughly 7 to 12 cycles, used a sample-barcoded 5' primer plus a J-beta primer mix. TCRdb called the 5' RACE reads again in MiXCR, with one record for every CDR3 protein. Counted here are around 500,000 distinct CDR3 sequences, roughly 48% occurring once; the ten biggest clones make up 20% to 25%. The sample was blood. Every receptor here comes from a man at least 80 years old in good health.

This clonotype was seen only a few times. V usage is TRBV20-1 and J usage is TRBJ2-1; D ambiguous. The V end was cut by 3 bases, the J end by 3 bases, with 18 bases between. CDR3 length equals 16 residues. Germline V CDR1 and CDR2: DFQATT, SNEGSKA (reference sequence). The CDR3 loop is CSASGPSAHNYNEQFF. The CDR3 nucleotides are TGCAGTGCTAGTGGTCCTTCCGCGCATAACTACAATGAGCAGTTCTTC.

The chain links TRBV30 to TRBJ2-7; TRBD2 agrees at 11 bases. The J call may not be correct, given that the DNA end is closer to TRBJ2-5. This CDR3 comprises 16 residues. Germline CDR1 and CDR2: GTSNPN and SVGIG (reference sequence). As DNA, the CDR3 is TGTGCCTGGAGGTCGGTAGCGGGAGGGTGGACTGAGACCCAGTACTTC. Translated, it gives CAWRSVAGGWTETQYF.

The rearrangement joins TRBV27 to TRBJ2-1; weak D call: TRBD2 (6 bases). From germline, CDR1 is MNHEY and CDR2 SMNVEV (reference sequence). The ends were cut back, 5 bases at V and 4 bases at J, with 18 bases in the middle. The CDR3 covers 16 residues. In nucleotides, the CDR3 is TGTGCCAGCAGTCCCAGACTAGTGGCCCTTTACAATGAGCAGTTCTTC. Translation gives CASSPRLVALYNEQFF.

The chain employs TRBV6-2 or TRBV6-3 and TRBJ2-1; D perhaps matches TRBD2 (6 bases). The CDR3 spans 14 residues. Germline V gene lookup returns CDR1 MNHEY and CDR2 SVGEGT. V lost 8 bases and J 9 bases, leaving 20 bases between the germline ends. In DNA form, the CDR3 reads TGTGCCAGCGGGGGGACCCTTGTCTGGGGTGAGCAGTTCTTC. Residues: CASGGTLVWGEQFF.

In DNA form, the CDR3 reads TGTGCCAGCAGTGAGCCCTCCGGGGGCTGGTTCGCTGAAGCTTTCTTT. Translation: CASSEPSGGWFAEAFF. This rearrangement joins TRBV6-2 or TRBV6-3 to TRBJ1-1, with D perhaps matching TRBD1 (6 bases). The CDR3 consists of 16 residues. Looked up from germline, CDR1 is MNHEY and CDR2 is SVGEGT. V lost 5 bases to trimming and J lost 6 bases, with 22 bases between them.

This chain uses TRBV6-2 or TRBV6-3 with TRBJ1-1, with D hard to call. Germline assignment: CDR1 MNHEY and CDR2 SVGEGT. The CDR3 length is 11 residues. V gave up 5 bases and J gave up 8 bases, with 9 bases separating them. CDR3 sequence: CASSVYWEAFF. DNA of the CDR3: TGTGCCAGCAGTGTCTATTGGGAAGCTTTCTTT.

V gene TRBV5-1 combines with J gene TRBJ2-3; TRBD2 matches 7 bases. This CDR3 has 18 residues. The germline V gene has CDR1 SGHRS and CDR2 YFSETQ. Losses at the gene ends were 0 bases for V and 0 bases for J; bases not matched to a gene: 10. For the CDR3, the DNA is TGCGCCAGCAGCTTGGGAAATCTAGCGGTATCTAGCACAGATACGCAGTATTTT. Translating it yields CASSLGNLAVSSTDTQYF.

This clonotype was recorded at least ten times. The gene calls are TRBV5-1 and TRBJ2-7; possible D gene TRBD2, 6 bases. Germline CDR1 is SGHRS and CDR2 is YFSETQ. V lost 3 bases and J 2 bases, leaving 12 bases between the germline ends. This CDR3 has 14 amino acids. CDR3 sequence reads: CASSSGDSAYEQYF. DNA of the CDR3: TGCGCCAGCAGCTCCGGGGACTCTGCCTACGAGCAGTACTTC.

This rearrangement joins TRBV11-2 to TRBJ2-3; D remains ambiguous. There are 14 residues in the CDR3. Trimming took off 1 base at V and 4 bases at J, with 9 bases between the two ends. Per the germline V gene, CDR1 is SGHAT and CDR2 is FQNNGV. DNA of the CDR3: TGTGCCAGCAGCTTAGTTTTTGTTTCAGATACGCAGTATTTT. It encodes CASSLVFVSDTQYF.

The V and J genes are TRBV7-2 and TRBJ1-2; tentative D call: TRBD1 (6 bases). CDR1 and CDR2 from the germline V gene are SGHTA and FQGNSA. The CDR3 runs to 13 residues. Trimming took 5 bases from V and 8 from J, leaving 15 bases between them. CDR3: CASSQNTRGGYTF. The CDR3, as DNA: TGTGCCAGCAGCCAAAATACCAGGGGAGGCTACACCTTC.

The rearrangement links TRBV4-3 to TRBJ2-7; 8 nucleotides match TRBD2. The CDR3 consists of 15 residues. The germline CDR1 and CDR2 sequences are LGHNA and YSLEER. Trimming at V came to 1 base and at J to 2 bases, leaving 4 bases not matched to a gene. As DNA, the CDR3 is TGCGCCAGCAGCCAAGTTTGCGGGGGGACCTACGAGCAGTACTTC. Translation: CASSQVCGGTYEQYF.

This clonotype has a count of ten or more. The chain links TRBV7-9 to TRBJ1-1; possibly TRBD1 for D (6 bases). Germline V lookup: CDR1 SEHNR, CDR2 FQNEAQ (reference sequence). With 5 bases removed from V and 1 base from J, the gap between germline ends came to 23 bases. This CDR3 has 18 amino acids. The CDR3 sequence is CASSPSTLTGTKNTEAFF. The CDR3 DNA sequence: TGTGCCAGCAGCCCTTCCACGCTAACAGGGACGAAGAACACTGAAGCTTTCTTT.

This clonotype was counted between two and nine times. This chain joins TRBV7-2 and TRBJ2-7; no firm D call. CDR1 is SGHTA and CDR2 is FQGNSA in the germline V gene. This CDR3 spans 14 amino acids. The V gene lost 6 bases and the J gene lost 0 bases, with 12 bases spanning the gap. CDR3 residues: CASRLGSSSYEQYF. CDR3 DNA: TGTGCCAGCAGATTGGGATCCAGCTCCTACGAGCAGTACTTC.

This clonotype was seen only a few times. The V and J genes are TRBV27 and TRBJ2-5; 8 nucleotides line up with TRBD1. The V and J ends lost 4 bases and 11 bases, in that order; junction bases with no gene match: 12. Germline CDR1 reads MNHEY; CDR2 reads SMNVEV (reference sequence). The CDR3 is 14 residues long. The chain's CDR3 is CASSSWDRPGEQYF. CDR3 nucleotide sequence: TGTGCCAGCAGTTCGTGGGACAGGCCGGGGGAGCAGTACTTC.

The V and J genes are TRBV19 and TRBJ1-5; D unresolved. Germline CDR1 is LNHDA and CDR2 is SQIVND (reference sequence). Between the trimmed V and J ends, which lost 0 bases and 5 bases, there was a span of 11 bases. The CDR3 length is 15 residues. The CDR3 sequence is CASSIDRITDQPQHF. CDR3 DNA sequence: TGTGCCAGTAGTATAGATCGGATCACAGATCAGCCCCAGCATTTT.

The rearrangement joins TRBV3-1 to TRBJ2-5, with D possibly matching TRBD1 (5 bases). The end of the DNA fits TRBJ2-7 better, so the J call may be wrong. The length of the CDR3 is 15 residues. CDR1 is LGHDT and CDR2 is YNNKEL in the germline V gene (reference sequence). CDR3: CASSQLAGSGYEQYF. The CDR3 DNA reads TGTGCCAGCAGCCAATTGGCAGGGTCAGGCTACGAGCAGTACTTC.

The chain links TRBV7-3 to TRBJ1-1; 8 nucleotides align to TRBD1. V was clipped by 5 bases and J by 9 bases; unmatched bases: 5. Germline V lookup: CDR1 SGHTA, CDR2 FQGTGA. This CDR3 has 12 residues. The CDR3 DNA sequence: TGTGCCAGCAGCCCCGGGACAGGAAAAGCTTTCTTT. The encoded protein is CASSPGTGKAFF.

The CDR3 coding sequence is TGTGCCAACAGACGACTAGCGGGGGTACCTTACAATGAGCAGTTCTTC. This codes for CANRRLAGVPYNEQFF. The chain employs TRBV6-6 and TRBJ2-1, with TRBD2 matching 12 bases. The J segment lost 4 bases and the V segment lost 10 bases, leaving 11 bases of the junction unmatched. This CDR3 contains 16 residues. Looked up from germline, CDR1 is MNHNY and CDR2 is SVGAGI (reference sequence).

The CDR3 is CASSLTGMGKNIQYF. Here the CDR3 DNA reads TGTGCCAGCAGTCTCACAGGGATGGGCAAAAACATTCAGTACTTC. The rearrangement joins TRBV6-2 or TRBV6-3 to TRBJ2-4; D perhaps matches TRBD1 (6 bases). Trimming cost V 5 bases and J 3 bases, with 14 bases left between them. The CDR3 consists of 15 residues. Germline values: CDR1 MNHEY, CDR2 SVGEGT.

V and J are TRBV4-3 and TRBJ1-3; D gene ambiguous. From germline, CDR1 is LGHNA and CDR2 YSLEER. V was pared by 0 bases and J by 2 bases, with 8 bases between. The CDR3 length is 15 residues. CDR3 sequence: CASSQDKHTGNTIYF. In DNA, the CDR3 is TGCGCCAGCAGCCAAGATAAGCACACTGGAAACACCATATATTTT.

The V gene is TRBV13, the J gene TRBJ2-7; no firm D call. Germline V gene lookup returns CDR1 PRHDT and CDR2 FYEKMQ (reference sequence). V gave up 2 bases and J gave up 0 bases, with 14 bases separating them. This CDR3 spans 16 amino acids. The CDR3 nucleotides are TGTGCCAGCAGCTTAAGGCGCAGGTTACGCTCCTACGAGCAGTACTTC. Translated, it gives CASSLRRRLRSYEQYF.

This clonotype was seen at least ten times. The CDR3 sequence: CASSPVQETQYF. The CDR3 DNA reads as TGTGCCAGCAGTCCCGTTCAGGAGACCCAGTACTTC. The chain links TRBV6-2 or TRBV6-3 to TRBJ2-5; D gene uncertain. Germline CDR1 and CDR2: MNHEY and SVGEGT. CDR3 length equals 12 residues. Trimming shortened V by 5 bases and J by 5 bases, and 9 bases separated the two germline ends.

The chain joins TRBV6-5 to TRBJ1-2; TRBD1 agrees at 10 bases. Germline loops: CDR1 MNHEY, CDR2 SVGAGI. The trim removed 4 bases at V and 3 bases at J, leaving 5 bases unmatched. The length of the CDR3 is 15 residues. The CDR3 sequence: CASSSSGQGDYGYTF. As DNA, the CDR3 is TGTGCCAGCAGTTCTTCCGGACAGGGGGACTATGGCTACACCTTC.

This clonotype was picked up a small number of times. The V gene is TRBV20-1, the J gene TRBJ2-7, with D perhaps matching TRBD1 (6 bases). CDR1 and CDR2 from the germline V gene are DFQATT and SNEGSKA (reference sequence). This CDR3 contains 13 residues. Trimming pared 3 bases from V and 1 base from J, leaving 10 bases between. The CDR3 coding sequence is TGCAGTGCTAGGTTCCAGGGGTCCTACGAGCAGTACTTC. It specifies CSARFQGSYEQYF.

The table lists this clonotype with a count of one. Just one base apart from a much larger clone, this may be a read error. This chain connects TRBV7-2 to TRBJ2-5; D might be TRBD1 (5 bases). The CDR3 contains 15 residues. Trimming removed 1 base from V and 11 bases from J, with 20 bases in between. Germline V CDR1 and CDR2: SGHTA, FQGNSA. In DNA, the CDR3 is TGTGCCAGCAGCTTAGTAGGCCAGGGTAGTTACAAGCAGTACTTC. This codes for CASSLVGQGSYKQYF.

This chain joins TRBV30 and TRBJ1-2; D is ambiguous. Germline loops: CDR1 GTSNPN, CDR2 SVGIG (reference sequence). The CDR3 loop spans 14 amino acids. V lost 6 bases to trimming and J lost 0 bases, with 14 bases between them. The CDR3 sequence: CACTLQRANYGYTF. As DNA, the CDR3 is TGTGCCTGTACACTTCAGAGAGCTAACTATGGCTACACCTTC. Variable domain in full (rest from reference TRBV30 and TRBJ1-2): SQTIHQWPATLVQPVGSPLSLECTVEGTSNPNLYWYRQAAGRGLQLLFYSVGIGQISSEVPQNLSASRPQDRQFILSSKKLLLSDSGFYLCACTLQRANYGYTFGSGTRLTVV.

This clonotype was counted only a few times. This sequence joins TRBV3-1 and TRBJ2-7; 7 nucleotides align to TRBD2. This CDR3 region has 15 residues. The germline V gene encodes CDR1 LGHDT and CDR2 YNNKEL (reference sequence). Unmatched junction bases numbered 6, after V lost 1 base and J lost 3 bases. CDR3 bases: TGTGCCAGCAGCCAAGGGGGGGGTTCGCTCTACGAGCAGTACTTC. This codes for CASSQGGGSLYEQYF.